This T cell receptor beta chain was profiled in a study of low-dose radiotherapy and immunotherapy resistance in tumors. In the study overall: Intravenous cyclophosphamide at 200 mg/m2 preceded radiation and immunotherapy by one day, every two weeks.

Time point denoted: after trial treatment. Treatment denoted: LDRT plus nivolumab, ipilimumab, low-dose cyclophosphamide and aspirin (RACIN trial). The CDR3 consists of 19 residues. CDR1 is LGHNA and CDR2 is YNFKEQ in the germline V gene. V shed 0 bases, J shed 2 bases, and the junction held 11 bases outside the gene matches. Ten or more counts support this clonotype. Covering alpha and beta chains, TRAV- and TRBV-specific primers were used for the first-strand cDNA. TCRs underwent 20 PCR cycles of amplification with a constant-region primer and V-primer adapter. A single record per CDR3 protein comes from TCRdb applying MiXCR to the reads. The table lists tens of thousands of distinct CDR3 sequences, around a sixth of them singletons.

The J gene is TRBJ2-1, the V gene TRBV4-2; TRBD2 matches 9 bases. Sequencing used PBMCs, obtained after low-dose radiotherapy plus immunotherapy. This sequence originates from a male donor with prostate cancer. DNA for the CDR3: TGTGCCAGCAGCCAAGATTCGGCTAGCGGGATCTCCCCCTACAATGAGCAGTTCTTC. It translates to CASSQDSASGISPYNEQFF.